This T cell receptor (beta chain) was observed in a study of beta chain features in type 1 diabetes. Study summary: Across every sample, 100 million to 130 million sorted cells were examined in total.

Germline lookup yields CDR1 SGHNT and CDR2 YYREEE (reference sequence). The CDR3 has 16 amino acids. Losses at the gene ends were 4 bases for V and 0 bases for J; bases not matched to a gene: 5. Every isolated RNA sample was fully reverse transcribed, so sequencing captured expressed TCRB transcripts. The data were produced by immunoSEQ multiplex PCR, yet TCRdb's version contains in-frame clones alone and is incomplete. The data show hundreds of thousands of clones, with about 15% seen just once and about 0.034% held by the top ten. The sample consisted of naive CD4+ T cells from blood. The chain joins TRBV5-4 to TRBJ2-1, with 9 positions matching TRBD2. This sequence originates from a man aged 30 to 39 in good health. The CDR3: CASSPYSGGSYNEQFF. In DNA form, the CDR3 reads TGTGCCAGCAGCCCATATAGCGGGGGCTCCTACAATGAGCAGTTCTTC. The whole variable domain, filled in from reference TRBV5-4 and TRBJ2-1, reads ETGVTQSPTHLIKTRGQQVTLRCSSQSGHNTVSWYQQALGQGPQFIFQYYREEENGRGNFPPRFSGLQFPNYSSELNVNALELDDSALYLCASSPYSGGSYNEQFFGPGTRLTVL.